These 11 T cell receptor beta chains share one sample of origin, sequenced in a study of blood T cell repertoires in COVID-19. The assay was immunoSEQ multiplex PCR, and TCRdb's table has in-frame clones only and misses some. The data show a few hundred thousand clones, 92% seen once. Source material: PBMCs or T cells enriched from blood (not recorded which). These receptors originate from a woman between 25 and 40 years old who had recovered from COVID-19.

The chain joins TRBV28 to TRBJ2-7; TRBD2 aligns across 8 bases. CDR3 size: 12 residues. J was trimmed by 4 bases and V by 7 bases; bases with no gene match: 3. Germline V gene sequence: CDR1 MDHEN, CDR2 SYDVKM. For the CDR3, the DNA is TGTGCCAGCACGGGGGGGAGGTACGAGCAGTACTTC. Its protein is CASTGGRYEQYF.

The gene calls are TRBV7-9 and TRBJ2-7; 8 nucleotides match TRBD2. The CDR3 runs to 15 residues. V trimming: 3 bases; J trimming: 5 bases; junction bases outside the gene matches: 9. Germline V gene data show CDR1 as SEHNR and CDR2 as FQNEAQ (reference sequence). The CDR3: CASSFFSGRVHEQYF. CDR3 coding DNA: TGTGCCAGCAGCTTCTTCTCCGGGAGGGTACACGAGCAGTACTTC.

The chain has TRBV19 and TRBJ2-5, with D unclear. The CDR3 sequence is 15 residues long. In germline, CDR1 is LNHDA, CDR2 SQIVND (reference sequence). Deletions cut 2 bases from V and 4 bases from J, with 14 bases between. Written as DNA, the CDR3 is TGTGCCAGTAGTATACTTGCGGATGTACGAGAGACCCAGTACTTC. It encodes CASSILADVRETQYF. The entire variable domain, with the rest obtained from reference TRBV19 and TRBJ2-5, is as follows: DGGITQSPKYLFRKEGQNVTLSCEQNLNHDAMYWYRQDPGQGLRLIYYSQIVNDFQKGDIAEGYSVSREKKESFPLTVTSAQKNPTAFYLCASSILADVRETQYFGPGTRLLVL.

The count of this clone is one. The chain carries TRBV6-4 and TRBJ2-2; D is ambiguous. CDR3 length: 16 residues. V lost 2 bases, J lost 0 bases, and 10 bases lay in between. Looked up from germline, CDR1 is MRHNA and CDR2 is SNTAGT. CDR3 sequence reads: CASSDNSSPNTGELFF. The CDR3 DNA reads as TGTGCCAGCAGTGACAATTCTAGTCCGAACACCGGGGAGCTGTTTTTT.

The DNA of the CDR3 is TGTGCCAGCAGTTTAGCGCTAGAGGGAGCTCAGCATTTT. Its protein product is CASSLALEGAQHF. The J gene is TRBJ1-5, the V gene TRBV12-3 or TRBV12-4, with unresolved D. Trimming stripped 0 bases from V and 13 bases from J, with 13 bases between. The CDR3 extends over 13 amino acids.

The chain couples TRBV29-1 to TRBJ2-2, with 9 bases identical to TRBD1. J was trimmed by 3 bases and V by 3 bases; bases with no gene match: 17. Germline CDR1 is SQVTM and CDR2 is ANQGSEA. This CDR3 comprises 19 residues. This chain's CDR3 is CSVDGYVTGQGTYTGELFF. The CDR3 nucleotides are TGCAGCGTTGACGGGTACGTGACGGGACAGGGTACCTACACCGGGGAGCTGTTTTTT.

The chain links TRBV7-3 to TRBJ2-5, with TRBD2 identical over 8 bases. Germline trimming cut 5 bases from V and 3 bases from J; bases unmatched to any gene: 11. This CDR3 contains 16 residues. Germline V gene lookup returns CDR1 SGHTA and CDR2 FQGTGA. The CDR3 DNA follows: TGTGCCAGCAGCCCCTCCCCACTAGCGGCCAAAGAGACCCAGTACTTC. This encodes CASSPSPLAAKETQYF.

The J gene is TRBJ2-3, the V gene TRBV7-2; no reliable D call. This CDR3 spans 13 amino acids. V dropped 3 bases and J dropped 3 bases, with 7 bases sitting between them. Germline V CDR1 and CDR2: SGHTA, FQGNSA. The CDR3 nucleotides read TGTGCCAGCAGCTTTGCCCAGACAGATACGCAGTATTTT. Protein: CASSFAQTDTQYF.

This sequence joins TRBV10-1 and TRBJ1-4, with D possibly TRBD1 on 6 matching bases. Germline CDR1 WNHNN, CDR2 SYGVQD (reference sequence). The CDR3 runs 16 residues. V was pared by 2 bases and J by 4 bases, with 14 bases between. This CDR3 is CASSESGQPYNEKLFF. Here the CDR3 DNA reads TGCGCCAGCAGTGAGAGTGGACAGCCCTATAATGAAAAACTGTTTTTT.

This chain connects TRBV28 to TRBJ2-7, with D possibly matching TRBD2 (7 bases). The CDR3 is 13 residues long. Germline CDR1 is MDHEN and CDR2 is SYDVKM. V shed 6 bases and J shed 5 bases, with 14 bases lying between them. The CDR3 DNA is TGTGCCAGCAGAGGGGGGGGTCCCCACGAGCAGTACTTC. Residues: CASRGGGPHEQYF.

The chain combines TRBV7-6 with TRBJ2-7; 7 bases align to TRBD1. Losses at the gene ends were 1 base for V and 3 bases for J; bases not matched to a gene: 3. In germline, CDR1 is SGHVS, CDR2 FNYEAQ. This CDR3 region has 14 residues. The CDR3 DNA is TGTGCCAGCAGCTTAGGACAGGGTATCTACGAGCAGTACTTC. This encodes CASSLGQGIYEQYF. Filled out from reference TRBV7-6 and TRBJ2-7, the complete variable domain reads GAGVSQSPRYKVTKRGQDVALRCDPISGHVSLYWYRQALGQGPEFLTYFNYEAQQDKSGLPNDRFSAERPEGSISTLTIQRTEQRDSAMYRCASSLGQGIYEQYFGPGTRLTVT.